This record looks at one T cell receptor (beta chain) sequence and its context. The method was immunoSEQ multiplex PCR; TCRdb's version includes in-frame clones alone and lacks a portion of them. The table lists about 51,000 clones, around 87% of them singletons. The data were obtained in a study of PD-L1 blockade in urothelial cancer. As for the study in general: Each blood sample yielded a median of 141,255 T cells.

All patients handed over anywhere from 1 to 8 samples, pretreatment and on-treatment. The material was PBMCs, obtained around atezolizumab (anti-PD-L1) treatment. This TCR was sampled from a man in his fifties or sixties with urothelial cancer.

CDR3 region: CASSLDDVLVGLGTDTQYF. The CDR3 DNA sequence: TGTGCCAGCAGCTTGGACGACGTCCTAGTCGGACTGGGGACAGATACGCAGTATTTT. The chain links TRBV5-8 to TRBJ2-3; possibly TRBD2 for D (5 bases). Germline V gene sequence: CDR1 SGHTS, CDR2 YDEGEE. CDR3 length equals 19 residues. Trimming left V 0 bases short and J 3 bases short, with 23 bases between.